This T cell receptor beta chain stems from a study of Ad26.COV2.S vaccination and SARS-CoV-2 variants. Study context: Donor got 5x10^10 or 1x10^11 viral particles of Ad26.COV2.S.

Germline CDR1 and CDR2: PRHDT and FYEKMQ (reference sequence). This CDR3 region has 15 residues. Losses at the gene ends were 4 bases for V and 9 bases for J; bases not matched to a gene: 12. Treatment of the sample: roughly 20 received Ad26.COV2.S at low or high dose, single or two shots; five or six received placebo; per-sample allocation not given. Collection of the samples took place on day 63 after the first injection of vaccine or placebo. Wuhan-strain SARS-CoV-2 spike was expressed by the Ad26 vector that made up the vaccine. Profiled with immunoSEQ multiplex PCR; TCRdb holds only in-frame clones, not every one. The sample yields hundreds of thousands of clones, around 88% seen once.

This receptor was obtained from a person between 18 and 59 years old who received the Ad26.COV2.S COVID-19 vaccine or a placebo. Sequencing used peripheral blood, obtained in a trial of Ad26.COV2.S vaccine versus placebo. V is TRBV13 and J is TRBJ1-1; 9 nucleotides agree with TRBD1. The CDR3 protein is CASSSRSRDRVKAFF. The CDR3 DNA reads TGTGCCAGCAGCTCCCGCTCCCGGGACAGGGTGAAAGCTTTCTTT. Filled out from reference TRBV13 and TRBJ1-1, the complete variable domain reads AAGVIQSPRHLIKEKRETATLKCYPIPRHDTVYWYQQGPGQDPQFLISFYEKMQSDKGSIPDRFSAQQFSDYHSELNMSSLELGDSALYFCASSSRSRDRVKAFFGQGTRLTVV.